The clone carrying this T cell receptor (beta chain) appeared a few times. What it binds is unknown. These data originate in a study of HIV-infected children after antiretroviral therapy interruption. Across the whole study: Weeks 0, 48 and 150 were sampled under continuous treatment.

RNA-based 3' RACE libraries used unique molecular identifiers. Each CDR3 protein gets one entry after TCRdb re-called the 3' RACE reads with MiXCR. The repertoire holds 70,000 to 90,000 distinct CDR3 sequences, 6.9% seen once, with 0.9% to 1.4% in the top ten. Trimming took 2 bases from V and 7 from J; bases not matched to a gene: 7. CDR3 length: 14 residues. Overall study findings and caveats: Naive CD4+ CDR3 sharing between time points fell after interruption began.

Treatment denoted: PENTA 11 planned treatment interruption arm or continuous ART arm. At least 24 weeks of at least three-drug ART, in children 2 to 15 years. V and J are TRBV12-3 or TRBV12-4 and TRBJ1-2; 7 positions agree with TRBD1. The source is a pool of human donors with HIV. The material sequenced was CD45RA+ CD4+ T cells from PBMCs, pooled from several time points, taken from a donor given antiretroviral therapy, either interrupted or continuous. Noted subset: naive CD4+ CD45RA+ CD45RO- T cells. The DNA for the CDR3 is TGTGCCAGCAGTTTAATCAGGGGGGCGGGTGGCTACACCTTC. Protein sequence: CASSLIRGAGGYTF.